This T cell receptor (beta chain) was observed in a study of cytomegalovirus exposure and HLA in healthy donors. Study at large: An early data release held tens of millions of unique TCRs from HLA-typed donors.

The study's findings and limits: On later analysis, the bulk of CMV-associated TCR beta chains appeared to be HLA-restricted.

The PCR used 60 Vbeta and 13 Jbeta primers. The protocol was immunoSEQ multiplex PCR, while the TCRdb copy is restricted to in-frame clones and leaves out a portion. The sample has about 140,000 clones, over 70% seen once; the top ten hold 4.5% to 5.5%. Trimming cost V 3 bases and J 4 bases, with 9 bases left between them. The CDR3 is made up of 13 amino acids. Per the germline V gene, CDR1 is KGHSY and CDR2 is FQNENV. Notes on this clone: Its antigen is unidentified.

The gene calls are TRBV16 and TRBJ1-2; D unclear. Material for sequencing was PBMCs. This sequence originates from a man aged 35 to 55 in good health and CMV-seronegative. CDR3 sequence: CASSHMPVYGYTF. In DNA form, the CDR3 reads TGTGCCAGCAGCCACATGCCAGTCTATGGCTACACCTTC.